This T cell receptor (beta chain) emerged from a study of cytomegalovirus exposure and HLA in healthy donors. Study-wide findings and caveats: Cytomegalovirus status was reportedly diagnosed by the classifier with high specificity and sensitivity.

60 Vbeta and 13 Jbeta primers were used in PCR. Sequencing used immunoSEQ multiplex PCR; TCRdb keeps in-frame clones, though not all of them. The sample consists of some 140,000 clones, approximately 78% of them appearing once. The CDR3 length is 10 residues. V dropped 3 bases and J dropped 7 bases, with 4 bases sitting between them. Germline V CDR1 and CDR2: LNHDA, SQIVND (reference sequence). This clone was found a few times. What it binds is not known. Donors counted as nominally healthy when sampled, yet unrecorded immune exposures were likely. The receptor was derived from a woman between 50 and 59 years old in good health and CMV-seropositive. Sequenced sample: PBMCs. V is TRBV19 and J is TRBJ2-7; D is unclear. The CDR3 loop is CASSIPEQYF. As DNA, the CDR3 is TGTGCCAGTAGTATCCCTGAGCAGTACTTC.